These T cell receptor beta chains were read from a single sample in a study of T cells after yellow fever vaccination. Each CDR3 protein gets one entry after TCRdb re-called the 5' RACE reads with MiXCR. This table has around 320,000 distinct CDR3 sequences, about 10% appearing once. The material was CD4+ T cells sorted from PBMCs, obtained 45 days after the yellow fever booster vaccination. Every receptor here comes from a man aged 18-30 years who received the YFV17D yellow fever vaccine. CDR3s include the opening cysteine and the closing phenylalanine or tryptophan. The order of the fields is J gene, V gene, D gene, CDR3 protein. The D gene is left open where the match is weak.

>TRBJ2-5|TRBV25-1|TRBD1
CAATGPMATQYF
>TRBJ2-6|TRBV6-6|TRBD1
CASSYSGTGFSGANVLTF
>TRBJ1-4|TRBV5-1|TRBD1
CASSLTGTVNEKLFF
>TRBJ2-1|TRBV7-3|TRBD1
CASSLGGQGANEQFF
>TRBJ1-1|TRBV12-3/TRBV12-4|NA
CASSFTGRNTEAFF
>TRBJ2-1|TRBV7-3|TRBD2
CASSSRGGQGNEQFF
>TRBJ2-5|TRBV5-1|TRBD2
CASSISGVQETQYF
>TRBJ2-3|TRBV7-2|TRBD2
CASSLRRGAQDTQYF
>TRBJ1-4|TRBV4-1|TRBD1
CASRVTGTSEKLFF
>TRBJ2-5|TRBV5-6|TRBD1
CASSPMTGDQETQYF
>TRBJ1-5|TRBV10-3|TRBD1
CATATGEYNQPQHF
>TRBJ2-1|TRBV12-3/TRBV12-4|NA
CASSPRNYNEQFF
>TRBJ1-2|TRBV12-3/TRBV12-4|NA
CASSPTGVHGYTF
>TRBJ2-5|TRBV27|NA
CASSLWKAGGETQYF
>TRBJ1-5|TRBV6-2/TRBV6-3|NA
CASTRRRDWDQPQHF
>TRBJ2-1|TRBV7-9|NA
CASRTEGGNEQFF
>TRBJ2-1|TRBV6-4|TRBD1
CASSRLGQGDREQFF
>TRBJ2-1|TRBV6-2/TRBV6-3|NA
CASKTGILYNEQFF
>TRBJ1-5|TRBV12-3/TRBV12-4|NA
CASSLRAADDQPQHF
>TRBJ2-3|TRBV3-1|NA
CASSQDTFTDTQYF
>TRBJ2-2|TRBV5-4|TRBD2
CASSFPGLAGTGELFF
>TRBJ2-1|TRBV6-2/TRBV6-3|TRBD2
CASSYSILAGGYNEQFF
>TRBJ2-1|TRBV29-1|NA
CSVLTDYNEQFF
>TRBJ1-3|TRBV19|TRBD1
CASSISTGTGNTIYF